This T cell receptor (beta chain) was captured by sequencing in a study of cytomegalovirus exposure and HLA in healthy donors. As for this clone: The antigen is undetermined.

The CDR3 is 17 amino acids. The V gene's germline CDR1 is KGHSY and CDR2 FQNENV. The V gene lost 5 bases and the J gene lost 2 bases, with 20 bases spanning the gap. The study, taken as a whole, reports: The authors enumerated around 150 TCR beta chains as linked to cytomegalovirus. Sequencing depth roughly uniform across donors was assumed in presence/absence analyses. In a later analysis, productive TCRs from donors in an Asian-associated ancestry cluster reportedly carried fewer N-insertions than the cohort mean.

PCR employed 60 Vbeta and 13 Jbeta primers. Data came from immunoSEQ multiplex PCR; TCRdb stores just in-frame clones and leaves some out. This sample yields around 180,000 clones, of which approximately 78% are seen a single time; approximately 2.3% belongs to the top ten. The material sequenced was PBMCs. The chain joins TRBV16 to TRBJ2-3; D might be TRBD2 (6 bases). The receptor comes from a male donor in good health and CMV-seronegative. The CDR3 DNA reads as TGTGCCAGCAGCATTTCCCCAGCCGGGGGATTCACAGATACGCAGTATTTT. Encoded protein: CASSISPAGGFTDTQYF. Supplemented by reference TRBV16 and TRBJ2-3, the full variable domain reads GEEVAQTPKHLVRGEGQKAKLYCAPIKGHSYVFWYQQVLKNEFKFLISFQNENVFDETGMPKERFSAKCLPNSPCSLEIQATKLEDSAVYFCASSISPAGGFTDTQYFGPGTRLTVL.